This T cell receptor beta chain is drawn from a study of cytomegalovirus exposure and HLA in healthy donors. Whole-study results and caveats: CMV serostatus stood as the only immune exposure information on hand.

PCR primers comprised 60 Vbeta and 13 Jbeta primers. The protocol was immunoSEQ multiplex PCR, while the TCRdb copy is restricted to in-frame clones and leaves out a portion. The table lists 95,000 to 150,000 clones, over 75% of them singletons. The CDR3 is 15 residues long. CDR1 is SEHNR, CDR2 FQNEAQ, per germline (reference sequence). Trimming cost V 5 bases and J 2 bases, with 13 bases left between them. A word on this clone: Its antigen is undetermined.

The chain uses TRBV7-9 and TRBJ2-1; possible D gene TRBD1, 6 bases. This clonotype originated in a woman aged 18 to 35 in good health and CMV-seronegative. Input material: PBMCs. CDR3 loop: CASSLTGMTYNEQFF. The CDR3 nucleotides are TGTGCCAGCAGCCTTACAGGGATGACCTACAATGAGCAGTTCTTC. The full variable domain, rest sourced from reference TRBV7-9 and TRBJ2-1, is DTGVSQNPRHKITKRGQNVTFRCDPISEHNRLYWYRQTLGQGPEFLTYFQNEAQLEKSRLLSDRFSAERPKGSFSTLEIQRTEQGDSAMYLCASSLTGMTYNEQFFGPGTRLTVL.